The 30 T cell receptor beta chains in this list originate from one sample, sequenced in a study of T cell responses to AZD1222 COVID-19 vaccine. Sequencing was performed with immunoSEQ multiplex PCR; in TCRdb, only in-frame clones are kept and a portion is missing. The sample gives about 48,000 clones, 70% to 90% of which show up once; less than 7% is in the top ten. The sequenced sample was peripheral blood, obtained 28 days after the second AZD1222 dose. These receptor sequences come from an adult who received the AZD1222 COVID-19 vaccine.

V usage is TRBV24-1 and J usage is TRBJ2-7; weak D call: TRBD1 (5 bases). Germline V gene sequence: CDR1 KGHDR, CDR2 SFDVKD. The CDR3 length is 17 residues. The ends were cut back, 3 bases at V and 2 bases at J, with 19 bases in the middle. As DNA, the CDR3 is TGTGCCACCAGTGATGACGGGTCGAAGGGGAAACCCTACGAGCAGTACTTC. It specifies CATSDDGSKGKPYEQYF.

The chain links TRBV6-5 to TRBJ2-3; 13 bases align to TRBD2. Germline V gene lookup returns CDR1 MNHEY and CDR2 SVGAGI. V dropped 6 bases and J dropped 4; count of bases not matched to a gene: 1. The CDR3 has 14 residues. CDR3 sequence reads: CASRGTSGADTQYF. DNA of the CDR3: TGTGCCAGCAGAGGGACTAGCGGGGCAGATACGCAGTATTTT.

V is TRBV7-2 and J is TRBJ2-7; 11 bases map to TRBD2. There are 20 residues in the CDR3. After removal of 0 bases from V and 3 bases from J, the junction contained 16 bases not matched to a gene. The germline V gene encodes CDR1 SGHTA and CDR2 FQGNSA. The CDR3, as DNA: TGTGCCAGCAGCTTAGCCCGAATAGCGGGAGGGCCCTCGACAAGCTACGAGCAGTACTTC. Translated, it gives CASSLARIAGGPSTSYEQYF.

The chain couples TRBV7-9 to TRBJ2-7, with 9 bases identical to TRBD1. The CDR3 loop spans 13 amino acids. V was pared by 5 bases and J by 7 bases, with 6 bases of the junction left unmatched. Germline values: CDR1 SEHNR, CDR2 FQNEAQ (reference sequence). For the CDR3, the DNA is TGTGCCAGCAGCCCACAGGGGGCTAGGGAGCAGTACTTC. It specifies CASSPQGAREQYF.

The rearrangement joins TRBV7-9 to TRBJ2-1; the match to TRBD2 covers 7 bases. Per germline, CDR1 SEHNR and CDR2 FQNEAQ (reference sequence). The CDR3 is 18 amino acids. The V gene end was trimmed by 4 bases and the J gene end by 0 bases; junction bases not matched to a gene: 12. CDR3: CASSSPFRAGSSYNEQFF. The CDR3 nucleotides read TGTGCCAGCAGCTCCCCTTTTAGAGCGGGAAGCTCCTACAATGAGCAGTTCTTC. Full variable domain (rest looked up from reference TRBV7-9 and TRBJ2-1): DTGVSQNPRHKITKRGQNVTFRCDPISEHNRLYWYRQTLGQGPEFLTYFQNEAQLEKSRLLSDRFSAERPKGSFSTLEIQRTEQGDSAMYLCASSSPFRAGSSYNEQFFGPGTRLTVL.

This clone appeared once. The chain couples TRBV5-6 to TRBJ2-5, with 11 bases that match TRBD1. The germline CDR1 and CDR2 sequences are SGHDT and YYEEEE. V gave up 4 bases and J gave up 4 bases; unmatched junction bases: 3. The CDR3 covers 14 residues. The CDR3 is CASSRTGGGETQYF. The CDR3 region has the DNA TGTGCCAGCAGCAGGACAGGGGGCGGAGAGACCCAGTACTTC.

The sample holds one count of this clone. The rearrangement uses TRBV4-1 and TRBJ2-2; 9 bases agree with TRBD2. The germline V gene has CDR1 MGHRA and CDR2 YSYEKL. The V segment lost 1 base and the J segment 3 bases; nucleotides outside the gene matches: 3. CDR3 length equals 16 residues. CDR3 nucleotide sequence: TGCGCCAGCAGCCAAGGGCTAGCGGGGTACACCGGGGAGCTGTTTTTT. Protein: CASSQGLAGYTGELFF.

The V and J genes are TRBV5-1 and TRBJ1-2; D unresolved. The CDR3 spans 15 residues. V lost 4 bases, J lost 5 bases, and 18 bases lay in between. Germline V gives CDR1 SGHRS, CDR2 YFSETQ. CDR3 in amino acids: CASSPGGTAWYGYTF. The CDR3 region has the DNA TGCGCCAGCAGCCCTGGAGGCACCGCTTGGTATGGCTACACCTTC.

J is TRBJ2-7 and V is TRBV15, with D perhaps TRBD2 (7 bases). CDR1 is LNHNV, CDR2 YYDKDF, per germline (reference sequence). Trimming removed 5 bases at V and 0 bases at J, with 23 bases between. The CDR3 extends over 18 amino acids. The CDR3: CATSFTTGAGAPSYEQYF. The CDR3 coding sequence is TGTGCCACCAGCTTCACGACCGGCGCGGGGGCCCCCTCCTACGAGCAGTACTTC.

The chain recombines TRBV28 with TRBJ1-1, with 7 bases that match TRBD1. V shed 1 base, J shed 5 bases, and the junction held 4 bases outside the gene matches. Germline V gene lookup returns CDR1 MDHEN and CDR2 SYDVKM. The CDR3 covers 14 residues. CDR3 protein: CASSLSGGLTEAFF. The DNA of the CDR3 is TGTGCCAGCAGTTTATCAGGGGGTCTTACTGAAGCTTTCTTT.

The chain carries TRBV5-1 and TRBJ2-3; D not resolved. Germline values: CDR1 SGHRS, CDR2 YFSETQ. The CDR3 is made up of 16 amino acids. Trimming removed 4 bases from V and 4 bases from J, with 19 bases in between. CDR3 residues: CASSTQDRSPPDTQYF. As DNA, the CDR3 is TGCGCCAGCAGCACCCAGGACCGTAGTCCCCCAGATACGCAGTATTTT.

The V gene is TRBV6-5, the J gene TRBJ1-1; D may be TRBD1 (5 bases). Germline V gives CDR1 MNHEY, CDR2 SVGAGI. V was trimmed by 0 bases and J by 10 bases, leaving 12 bases between them. CDR3 length equals 13 residues. In DNA form, the CDR3 reads TGTGCCAGCAGTTACTCGTTGGCAGGGAGAGCTTTCTTT. Protein sequence: CASSYSLAGRAFF.

The chain combines TRBV10-1 with TRBJ2-5; D may be TRBD2 (6 bases). The CDR3 contains 16 residues. From germline, CDR1 is WNHNN and CDR2 SYGVQD (reference sequence). Trimming cost V 5 bases and J 0 bases, with 16 bases left between them. The CDR3 DNA reads as TGCGCCAGCAGTCCCCGGGTAGCGGTGTACCAAGAGACCCAGTACTTC. Translation: CASSPRVAVYQETQYF.

This chain connects TRBV19 to TRBJ1-4; 7 nucleotides align to TRBD1. CDR3 length: 15 residues. V lost 0 bases and J lost 13; bases outside the gene matches: 11. Germline V gene data show CDR1 as LNHDA and CDR2 as SQIVND (reference sequence). CDR3 sequence reads: CASSIDSTGATGLFF. The CDR3 nucleotides are TGTGCCAGTAGTATAGACTCTACAGGGGCCACGGGACTGTTTTTT.

This chain connects TRBV5-1 to TRBJ1-2, with 7 positions matching TRBD1. Germline V gene data show CDR1 as SGHRS and CDR2 as YFSETQ. J gave up 4 bases and V 4 bases, and 10 bases lay outside the gene matches. The CDR3 has 15 residues. CDR3 sequence reads: CASSAGQLGIYGYTF. The CDR3 nucleotides read TGCGCCAGCAGCGCGGGACAGCTTGGAATCTATGGCTACACCTTC.

The V gene is TRBV11-3, the J gene TRBJ2-3, with 7 positions matching TRBD2. Germline values: CDR1 SGHNT, CDR2 YENEEA. This CDR3 contains 14 residues. V dropped 5 bases and J dropped 4; count of bases not matched to a gene: 6. CDR3 protein: CASSPWGGADTQYF. The CDR3 nucleotides read TGTGCCAGCAGCCCCTGGGGGGGTGCAGATACGCAGTATTTT.

The rearrangement links TRBV11-3 to TRBJ2-1; possibly TRBD1 for D (5 bases). Trimming removed 1 base at V and 4 bases at J, with 14 bases between. Germline V gene sequence: CDR1 SGHNT, CDR2 YENEEA. The CDR3 sequence is 16 residues long. The CDR3 DNA follows: TGTGCCAGCAGCTTAGGGGGCAGGGTTCTATACAATGAGCAGTTCTTC. The encoded protein is CASSLGGRVLYNEQFF.

The chain recombines TRBV25-1 with TRBJ1-2, with TRBD1 matching over 7 bases. This CDR3 has 13 residues. Trimming took 6 bases from V and 4 from J; bases not matched to a gene: 5. Germline V gene data show CDR1 as MGHDK and CDR2 as SYGVNS. As DNA, the CDR3 is TGTGCCAGCAGCTCAGGGGGAGTCTATGGCTACACCTTC. Its protein is CASSSGGVYGYTF.

In nucleotides, the CDR3 is TGTGCCAGCAGTTACTCATCGGCCAGGGGAGGCTATGGCTACACCTTC. It encodes CASSYSSARGGYGYTF. The gene calls are TRBV6-5 and TRBJ1-2; a weak D match, TRBD1 (6 bases). Germline loops: CDR1 MNHEY, CDR2 SVGAGI. The CDR3 contains 16 residues. V was pared by 0 bases and J by 4 bases, with 15 bases between.

This clone was observed a handful of times. The chain links TRBV18 to TRBJ2-1; possibly TRBD2 for D (5 bases). V dropped 3 bases and J dropped 8 bases, with 20 bases sitting between them. The germline gives CDR1 KGHSH, CDR2 LQKENI. The CDR3 is 16 residues long. As DNA, the CDR3 is TGTGCCAGCTCACCCACACTAGAAGCTGCACGGGATGAGCAGTTCTTC. The encoded protein is CASSPTLEAARDEQFF.

For this clone: Other DNA sequences in this specimen translate into the identical CDR3. The gene calls are TRBV5-1 and TRBJ2-3, with 10 bases matching TRBD1. This CDR3 contains 15 residues. The V gene end was trimmed by 2 bases and the J gene end by 1 base; junction bases not matched to a gene: 1. Germline V gene data show CDR1 as SGHRS and CDR2 as YFSETQ. Here the CDR3 DNA reads TGCGCCAGCAGCTTAGGACAGGGGGGCACAGATACGCAGTATTTT. It specifies CASSLGQGGTDTQYF.

The gene calls are TRBV29-1 and TRBJ2-3; D assignment may be TRBD1 or TRBD2 (5 bases each). Germline loops: CDR1 SQVTM, CDR2 ANQGSEA. This CDR3 has 12 amino acids. The ends were cut back, 7 bases at V and 0 bases at J, with 8 bases in the middle. DNA of the CDR3: TGCAGCGCCTGGGGGAGCACAGATACGCAGTATTTT. This codes for CSAWGSTDTQYF.

Only a few counts were recorded for this clone. The rearrangement uses TRBV19 and TRBJ1-1; TRBD1 matches at 9 bases. Germline V CDR1 and CDR2: LNHDA, SQIVND (reference sequence). The CDR3 is 14 amino acids. The junction had 7 bases not matched to a gene; V was cut back by 4 bases and J by 7 bases. DNA of the CDR3: TGTGCCAGTAGTACCTTACAGGGGGCCCTTGAAGCTTTCTTT. The encoded protein is CASSTLQGALEAFF. Full variable domain (remainder filled in from reference TRBV19 and TRBJ1-1): DGGITQSPKYLFRKEGQNVTLSCEQNLNHDAMYWYRQDPGQGLRLIYYSQIVNDFQKGDIAEGYSVSREKKESFPLTVTSAQKNPTAFYLCASSTLQGALEAFFGQGTRLTVV.

The chain joins TRBV5-8 to TRBJ2-2; possibly TRBD1 for D (7 bases). The CDR3 length is 16 residues. Germline V gene lookup returns CDR1 SGHTS and CDR2 YDEGEE. Trimming shortened V by 4 bases and J by 5 bases, and 18 bases separated the two germline ends. CDR3 DNA sequence: TGTGCCAGCAGCCCAGCAGGGGGGCGAAGAACCGGGGAGCTGTTTTTT. It yields the protein CASSPAGGRRTGELFF.

The chain links TRBV7-9 to TRBJ2-5; TRBD1 aligns across 7 bases. Germline values: CDR1 SEHNR, CDR2 FQNEAQ (reference sequence). After removal of 5 bases from V and 8 bases from J, the junction contained 11 bases not matched to a gene. The CDR3 extends over 14 amino acids. In DNA form, the CDR3 reads TGTGCCAGCAGCCCAGGACAGGCCTCGGACACCCAGTACTTC. This sequence encodes CASSPGQASDTQYF. The variable domain in full, with the rest retrieved from reference TRBV7-9 and TRBJ2-5, is DTGVSQNPRHKITKRGQNVTFRCDPISEHNRLYWYRQTLGQGPEFLTYFQNEAQLEKSRLLSDRFSAERPKGSFSTLEIQRTEQGDSAMYLCASSPGQASDTQYFGPGTRLLVL.

DNA for the CDR3: TGTGCCAGCAGCTTGGCGGTGACCAGGGGCCTTGGCTACACCTTC. Amino acid sequence: CASSLAVTRGLGYTF. The chain links TRBV5-4 to TRBJ1-2; D is possibly TRBD1 (6 bases). Germline CDR1 is SGHNT and CDR2 is YYREEE (reference sequence). CDR3 length equals 15 residues. Trimming took 0 bases from V and 7 from J, leaving 16 bases between them. The variable domain in full, completed from reference TRBV5-4 and TRBJ1-2, reads ETGVTQSPTHLIKTRGQQVTLRCSSQSGHNTVSWYQQALGQGPQFIFQYYREEENGRGNFPPRFSGLQFPNYSSELNVNALELDDSALYLCASSLAVTRGLGYTFGSGTRLTVV.

The V gene is TRBV28, the J gene TRBJ2-7, with 9 nucleotides matching TRBD2. The CDR3 length is 15 residues. Germline V CDR1 and CDR2: MDHEN, SYDVKM. The V segment lost 4 bases and the J segment 2 bases; nucleotides outside the gene matches: 6. This CDR3 is CASSSWREGPYEQYF. In DNA, the CDR3 is TGTGCCAGCAGTTCGTGGCGGGAGGGTCCCTACGAGCAGTACTTC.

The chain uses TRBV10-3 and TRBJ2-7; weak D call: TRBD2 (6 bases). From germline, CDR1 is ENHRY and CDR2 SYGVKD. CDR3 length equals 15 residues. Trimming shortened V by 0 bases and J by 2 bases, and 11 bases separated the two germline ends. The CDR3 spells CAISESLAEAYEQYF. The CDR3 DNA is TGTGCCATCAGTGAGTCACTAGCCGAAGCCTACGAGCAGTACTTC.

This chain uses TRBV19 with TRBJ2-2; possibly TRBD1 or TRBD2 for D (5 bases each). The CDR3 covers 15 residues. CDR1 and CDR2 (germline): LNHDA, SQIVND (reference sequence). V lost 11 bases and J lost 8, with 24 bases in between. The DNA of the CDR3 is TGTGCCGGATCGATGACAGCTAGCCCCCCGGGGGAGCTGTTTTTT. This encodes CAGSMTASPPGELFF.

The chain employs TRBV5-1 and TRBJ2-7; 13 bases map to TRBD2. Losses at the gene ends were 3 bases for V and 3 bases for J; bases not matched to a gene: 15. The CDR3 covers 19 residues. The germline CDR1 and CDR2 sequences are SGHRS and YFSETQ. CDR3 DNA sequence: TGCGCCAGCAGCTACGGACTAGCGGGAGTCGTACGGTACTACTACGAGCAGTACTTC. This encodes CASSYGLAGVVRYYYEQYF.